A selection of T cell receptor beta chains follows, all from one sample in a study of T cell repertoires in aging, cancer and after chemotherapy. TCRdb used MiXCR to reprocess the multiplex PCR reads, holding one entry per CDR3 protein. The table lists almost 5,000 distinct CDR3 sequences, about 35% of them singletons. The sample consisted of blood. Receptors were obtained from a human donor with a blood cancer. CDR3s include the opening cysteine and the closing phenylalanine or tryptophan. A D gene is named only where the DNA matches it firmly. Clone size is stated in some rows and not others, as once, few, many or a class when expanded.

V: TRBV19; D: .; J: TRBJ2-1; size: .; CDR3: CASRAVGGEGEQFF; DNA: TGTGCCAGTAGGGCGGTGGGTGGGGAAGGTGAGCAGTTCTTC
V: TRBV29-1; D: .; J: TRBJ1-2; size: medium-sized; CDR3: CSVEGVHGYTF; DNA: TGCAGCGTTGAAGGGGTTCATGGCTACACCTTC
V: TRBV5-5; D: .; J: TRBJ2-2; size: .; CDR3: CAAQQDLNTGELFF; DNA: TGTGCCGCTCAACAGGACCTGAACACCGGGGAGCTGTTTTTT
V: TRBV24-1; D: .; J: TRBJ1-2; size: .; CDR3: CATSRGQGEGYGYTF; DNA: TGTGCCACCAGCCGAGGGCAGGGAGAGGGCTATGGCTACACCTTC
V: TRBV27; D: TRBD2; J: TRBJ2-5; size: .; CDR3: CASSGTSGTWYQETQYF; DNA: TGTGCCAGCAGCGGGACTAGCGGAACCTGGTACCAAGAGACCCAGTACTTC
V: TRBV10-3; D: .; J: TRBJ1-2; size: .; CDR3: CAISDGTPYGYTF; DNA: TGTGCCATCAGTGACGGGACACCCTATGGCTACACCTTC
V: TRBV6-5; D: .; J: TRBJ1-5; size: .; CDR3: CASSRQFNQPQHF; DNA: TGTGCCAGCAGCCGACAGTTCAATCAGCCCCAGCATTTT
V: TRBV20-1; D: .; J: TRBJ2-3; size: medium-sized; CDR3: CSARAGLGGTDTQYF; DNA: TGCAGTGCTAGAGCTGGACTCGGTGGCACAGATACGCAGTATTTT
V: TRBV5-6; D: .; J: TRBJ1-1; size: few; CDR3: CASSLTDTEAFF; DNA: TGTGCCAGCAGCTTGACCGACACTGAAGCTTTCTTT
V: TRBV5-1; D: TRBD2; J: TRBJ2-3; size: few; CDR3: CASSLGLAGGRDTQYF; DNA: TGCGCCAGCAGCTTGGGACTAGCGGGGGGCAGGGATACGCAGTATTTT